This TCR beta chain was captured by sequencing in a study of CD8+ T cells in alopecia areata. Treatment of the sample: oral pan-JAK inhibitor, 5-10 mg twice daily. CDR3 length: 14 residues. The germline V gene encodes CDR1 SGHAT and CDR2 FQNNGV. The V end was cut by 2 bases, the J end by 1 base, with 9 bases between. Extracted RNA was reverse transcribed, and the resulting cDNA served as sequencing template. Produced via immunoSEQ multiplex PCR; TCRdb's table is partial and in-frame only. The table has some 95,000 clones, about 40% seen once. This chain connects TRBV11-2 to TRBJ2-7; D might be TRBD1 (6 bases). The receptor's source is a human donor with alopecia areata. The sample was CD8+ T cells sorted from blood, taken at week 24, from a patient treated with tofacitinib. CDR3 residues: CASSLKGESYEQYF. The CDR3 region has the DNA TGTGCCAGCAGCTTAAAGGGGGAATCCTACGAGCAGTACTTC.